This T cell receptor beta chain was retrieved from a study of blood T cells in healthy people across ages (dated by TCRdb to about 2015). About the investigation overall: Template switching captured roughly one uniquely barcoded TCR beta cDNA molecule per two T cells in model experiments. Age-related changes in TCR beta repertoire diversity were measured in the study by deep sequencing normalized with unique cDNA molecular identifiers. The donors were divided into four age groups: young (average about 15 years), middle-aged (about 40), aged (approximately 59) and long-lived (about 84). To avoid experimental bias, donors of different ages were randomly spread across the sequencing lanes. For two donors (one aged 18 to 29 and one aged 80 or older), the study analyzed two additional independent replicas of 1 million unique cDNA reads from the same blood draw.

Study-wide findings and limitations: Because profiling used bulk unsorted PBMCs, naive and antigen-experienced compartments could not be compared conclusively. Observed TCR beta diversity correlated strongly with the percentage of naive T cells measured by flow cytometry. Compared with the aged group, more naive CD4+ T cells, fewer expanded clones and increased TCR diversity were shown by the long-lived group, suggesting age selection. Observed TCR beta diversity per million T cells fell roughly linearly with age, and a significant reduction was already apparent by age approximately 41. Estimates of total diversity based on one million sequenced T cells were considered lower bounds and underestimates. Donor CMV infection status was unknown, potentially confounding age-related changes in expanded clonotypes.

The library was prepared using 5' RACE. The sequencing machine was an Illumina HiSeq 2500. A second PCR of about 6 to 11 cycles was performed with a sample-barcoded 5' primer and a J-beta primer mix. A template-switch 5' adaptor carrying 12 random nucleotides introduced a unique molecular identifier onto each TCR beta cDNA molecule. At least 2.5 million CDR3-containing paired-end reads were obtained from each sample. The Mint cDNA synthesis kit, primed by a TRBC-specific oligonucleotide, was used to synthesize first-strand cDNA from all RNA. Following uracil-DNA glycosylase treatment, all cDNA underwent a first 18-cycle PCR with the universal primers M1SS and BC2_uni_R. On the authors' methods: Each sample was normalized by randomly selecting 1 million high-quality reads, each carrying a distinct molecular identifier. Instead of being binned into consensus sequences, reads that shared molecular identifiers were thrown out. CDR3 identification, clonotype clustering and error correction used MiTCR with a Q25 quality threshold and the strictest error-elimination algorithm. A nonparametric unseen species model with Euler transformation was used to estimate lower-bound total TCR beta diversity. TCRdb ran its own pipeline on the public reads, namely fastp trimming at Q25 and MiXCR clone calling, and kept in-frame beta chains. All rows with the same CDR3 protein become a single entry with the most common DNA and genes. The authors' filters were not applied to this entry. The sample table lists 2 million or so distinct CDR3 sequences, 49% of them with a count of one. Clones ranked in the top ten supply roughly 2% of the sample.

This clonotype was observed a few times. This clone's antigen is unknown. The input lacks base qualities; no much larger clone sits a single base away. Taken from the germline V gene, the CDR1 and CDR2 loops are MNHEY and SVGEGT. Including cysteine and phenylalanine, the CDR3 has 14 amino acids. Only the CDR3 DNA stays, 42 bases, in frame from base 1. V loses 4 bases of germline sequence and J loses 6 bases, and the interval between the two ends is 13 bases. The donors were 40 or so Caucasian individuals from Russia, aged roughly 6 to 100 years, who were systemically healthy. Around 10 milliliters of peripheral blood were collected from each donor into EDTA-treated Vacutainer tubes. Ficoll-Paque density-gradient centrifugation was used to isolate PBMCs, with at least 7 million per sample. Total RNA, at least 6 micrograms per sample, was extracted from PBMCs with Trizol reagent. The percentages of naive CD45RAhigh/CD27high T cells were determined by flow cytometry on a PBMC aliquot from every donor.

The sequence is built from TRBV6-2 or TRBV6-3 and TRBJ2-1; TRBD2 is perhaps the D gene, given 6 matching bases. Sequencing input: blood. The receptor was derived from a woman aged 40 to 49 in good health. In nucleotide form, the sequence is TGTGCCAGCAGTTTGAAGCGGGCGAGCAATGAGCAGTTCTTC. Its coded protein is CASSLKRASNEQFF.